What follows is one TCR beta chain and its context. What it recognizes is unknown. J gave up 0 bases and V 2 bases, and 16 bases lay outside the gene matches. The CDR3 sequence is 19 residues long. In germline, CDR1 is MNHNS, CDR2 SASEGT. This specimen belongs to a study of cytomegalovirus exposure and HLA in healthy donors. The PCR used 60 Vbeta and 13 Jbeta primers. Assay: immunoSEQ multiplex PCR; the TCRdb copy retains only in-frame clones and omits some. The sample includes about 190,000 clones, approximately 75% of them seen just once. Overall study findings and caveats: In vitro assays verified that three CMV-associated chains recognized CMV antigens specifically.

The origin of this receptor is a man aged 25-45 years in good health and CMV-seropositive. Sequencing was done on a sample of PBMCs. The V and J genes are TRBV6-1 and TRBJ2-7, with 7 bases fitting TRBD2. The CDR3 reads CASSEPTPRWEGISYEQYF. The CDR3 DNA sequence: TGTGCCAGCAGTGAACCCACCCCCCGGTGGGAGGGAATCTCCTACGAGCAGTACTTC.